This passage covers 27 T cell receptor beta chains from one sample sequenced in a study of shared clonotypes between healthy human individuals. Produced via immunoSEQ multiplex PCR; TCRdb's table is partial and in-frame only. The sample includes a few million clones, about 92% of them seen just once. Sequencing input: naive CD4+ T cells sorted from blood. Specified subset: CD45RA+ positively selected. Every receptor here comes from a man younger than 30 in good health.

In DNA, the CDR3 is TGTGCCACCAGCAGAGTAACGGGAAAAAGCACCGGGGAGCTGTTTTTT. This encodes CATSRVTGKSTGELFF. V and J are TRBV15 and TRBJ2-2, with D perhaps TRBD2 (5 bases). Germline V CDR1 and CDR2: LNHNV, YYDKDF (reference sequence). The CDR3 is 16 amino acids. The ends were cut back, 1 base at V and 4 bases at J, with 13 bases in the middle.

The chain employs TRBV27 and TRBJ2-7, with D unresolved. V lost 7 bases and J lost 3, with 10 bases in between. The CDR3 extends over 12 amino acids. Germline V gene data show CDR1 as MNHEY and CDR2 as SMNVEV (reference sequence). DNA of the CDR3: TGTGCCAGCATCCCCCGCAACTACGAGCAGTACTTC. It codes for CASIPRNYEQYF.

CDR3 sequence: CASSSDGGSGANVLTF. The CDR3 bases are TGTGCCAGCAGCTCGGACGGAGGCTCTGGGGCCAACGTCCTGACTTTC. This chain uses TRBV5-4 with TRBJ2-6; D possibly corresponds to TRBD2 (5 bases). CDR1 is SGHNT, CDR2 YYREEE, per germline (reference sequence). The CDR3 sequence is 16 residues long. V was clipped by 3 bases and J by 0 bases, with 10 bases between them.

This rearrangement joins TRBV30 to TRBJ2-2; 11 nucleotides align to TRBD2. The germline V gene has CDR1 GTSNPN and CDR2 SVGIG (reference sequence). Trimming at V came to 0 bases and at J to 4 bases, leaving 1 base not matched to a gene. This CDR3 contains 15 residues. The CDR3 DNA is TGTGCCTGGAGTGTACTAGCGGGAGTCACCGGGGAGCTGTTTTTT. It translates to CAWSVLAGVTGELFF.

As for this clone: Other nucleotide sequences from this sample produce the same CDR3. The chain recombines TRBV7-9 with TRBJ2-5; D perhaps matches TRBD2 (6 bases). This CDR3 spans 15 amino acids. With 1 base removed from V and 2 bases from J, the gap between germline ends came to 11 bases. Germline V CDR1 and CDR2: SEHNR, FQNEAQ (reference sequence). The CDR3 DNA follows: TGTGCCAGCAGCTTAGGTGACAGCGGGCAAGAGACCCAGTACTTC. Amino acids: CASSLGDSGQETQYF.

CDR3 protein: CASSPHKDYGYTF. Here the CDR3 DNA reads TGTGCCAGCTCACCCCATAAAGACTATGGCTACACCTTC. J is TRBJ1-2 and V is TRBV18; D gene uncertain. Germline loops: CDR1 KGHSH, CDR2 LQKENI. V lost 3 bases, J lost 3 bases, and 8 bases lay in between. The CDR3 spans 13 residues. The whole variable domain, remainder taken from reference TRBV18 and TRBJ1-2, is NAGVMQNPRHLVRRRGQEARLRCSPMKGHSHVYWYRQLPEEGLKFMVYLQKENIIDESGMPKERFSAEFPKEGPSILRIQQVVRGDSAAYFCASSPHKDYGYTFGSGTRLTVV.

The V call is TRBV6-6, the J call TRBJ1-2; no clear D gene. CDR3 length: 16 amino acids. In germline, CDR1 is MNHNY, CDR2 SVGAGI (reference sequence). The V gene lost 0 bases and the J gene lost 0 bases, with 11 bases spanning the gap. CDR3 sequence (DNA): TGTGCCAGCAGTTACTCGTGGGAGAAAACTAACTATGGCTACACCTTC. Amino acids: CASSYSWEKTNYGYTF.

The genes are TRBV5-6 and TRBJ2-5, with D perhaps matching TRBD1 (5 bases). Germline V gives CDR1 SGHDT, CDR2 YYEEEE. The CDR3 consists of 13 residues. The V and J ends lost 3 bases and 12 bases respectively, with 18 bases between them. CDR3 bases: TGTGCCAGCAGCTGGGGTGATCAGGGAAGGAAGTACTTC. It translates to CASSWGDQGRKYF.

V gene TRBV7-2 combines with J gene TRBJ1-4; 7 bases agree with TRBD1. Germline V gene sequence: CDR1 SGHTA, CDR2 FQGNSA. This CDR3 is 14 amino acids long. After removal of 5 bases from V and 2 bases from J, the junction contained 2 bases not matched to a gene. The CDR3 DNA sequence: TGTGCCAGCAGCGAACAGGGGACTAATGAAAAACTGTTTTTT. Residues: CASSEQGTNEKLFF.

This rearrangement joins TRBV7-3 to TRBJ2-1, with D perhaps given as TRBD1 or TRBD2 (5 bases each). This CDR3 has 12 amino acids. V was shortened by 5 bases and J by 11 bases, with 13 bases between the two germline ends. The germline CDR1 and CDR2 sequences are SGHTA and FQGTGA. The DNA for the CDR3 is TGTGCCAGCAGCCAAGAGGGGACCAAGCAGTTCTTC. It codes for CASSQEGTKQFF.

As to this clone: A junction boundary mismatches the germline segment, possibly from a read error. V usage is TRBV15 and J usage is TRBJ2-3, with 7 positions matching TRBD2. From germline, CDR1 is LNHNV and CDR2 YYDKDF (reference sequence). The CDR3 contains 15 residues. The CDR3 DNA sequence: TGTGCTACCAAAATTGGACTAGTGAGCACAGATACGCAGTATTTT. It yields the protein CATKIGLVSTDTQYF.

This chain links TRBV11-2 with TRBJ2-3; D unclear. Trimming took 5 bases from V and 0 from J, leaving 6 bases between them. CDR3 size: 13 residues. Germline CDR1 SGHAT, CDR2 FQNNGV. The CDR3 here is CASSGASTDTQYF. The CDR3 DNA is TGTGCCAGCAGCGGAGCCAGCACAGATACGCAGTATTTT.

The rearrangement uses TRBV28 and TRBJ2-3; 7 bases match TRBD1. The J segment lost 4 bases and the V segment lost 7 bases, leaving 8 bases of the junction unmatched. CDR3 length: 14 amino acids. Germline CDR1 reads MDHEN; CDR2 reads SYDVKM. CDR3: CASKRTGVADTQYF. Here the CDR3 DNA reads TGTGCCAGCAAACGAACAGGGGTAGCAGATACGCAGTATTTT.

This chain connects TRBV7-9 to TRBJ1-1; D remains unclear. V lost 1 base, J lost 6 bases, and 9 bases lay in between. The V gene's germline CDR1 is SEHNR and CDR2 FQNEAQ (reference sequence). This CDR3 contains 13 residues. The CDR3 bases are TGTGCCAGCAGCTTAGATGCTCGGGCTGAAGCTTTCTTT. Its protein product is CASSLDARAEAFF.

This sequence joins TRBV9 and TRBJ2-3; either TRBD1 or TRBD2 may supply D (5 bases each). In germline, CDR1 is SGDLS, CDR2 YYNGEE. With 4 bases removed from V and 2 bases from J, the gap between germline ends came to 20 bases. The CDR3 covers 17 residues. This chain's CDR3 is CASSTRTGTEITDTQYF. DNA for the CDR3: TGTGCCAGCAGCACTCGTACCGGGACGGAAATCACAGATACGCAGTATTTT.

The chain couples TRBV5-4 to TRBJ2-3; 9 bases are shared with TRBD1. This CDR3 region has 16 residues. Trimming at V came to 0 bases and at J to 3 bases, leaving 5 bases not matched to a gene. Germline-derived CDR1 and CDR2 are SGHNT and YYREEE (reference sequence). The CDR3 reads CASSLATQGATDTQYF. The CDR3 DNA follows: TGTGCCAGCAGCTTGGCAACACAGGGGGCAACAGATACGCAGTATTTT.

The gene calls are TRBV10-3 and TRBJ1-2, with no clear D. V shed 4 bases and J shed 2 bases, with 11 bases lying between them. Germline CDR1 ENHRY, CDR2 SYGVKD. CDR3 length: 14 residues. CDR3 DNA sequence: TGTGCCATCAGTGTCAGGACGGAGAACTATGGCTACACCTTC. Translation: CAISVRTENYGYTF.

A single count supports this clone. This chain uses TRBV27 with TRBJ1-1; possibly TRBD1 for D (6 bases). This CDR3 is built from 15 residues. Germline CDR1 reads MNHEY; CDR2 reads SMNVEV (reference sequence). Trimming took off 5 bases at V and 0 bases at J, with 13 bases between the two ends. The CDR3 DNA follows: TGTGCCAGCAGTCCCAACACAGGGCTGAACACTGAAGCTTTCTTT. Translation gives CASSPNTGLNTEAFF.

The chain is built from TRBV4-1 and TRBJ1-6; D ambiguous. Trimming pared 0 bases from V and 6 bases from J, leaving 9 bases between. The CDR3 sequence is 15 residues long. CDR1 is MGHRA, CDR2 YSYEKL, per germline. CDR3 sequence reads: CASSQEVPTNSPLHF. The CDR3, as DNA: TGCGCCAGCAGCCAAGAAGTACCGACTAATTCACCCCTCCACTTT.

The chain links TRBV6-5 to TRBJ2-5; a possible D gene is TRBD1 (6 bases). Trimming stripped 8 bases from V and 11 bases from J, with 24 bases between. The germline V gene encodes CDR1 MNHEY and CDR2 SVGAGI. The CDR3 extends over 14 amino acids. The CDR3 spells CASWTQGRGFKQYF. The CDR3 DNA follows: TGTGCCAGCTGGACGCAGGGCAGGGGCTTCAAGCAGTACTTC.

The chain combines TRBV5-4 with TRBJ1-1, with D perhaps matching TRBD1 (6 bases). The length of the CDR3 is 17 residues. V was clipped by 5 bases and J by 5 bases, with 25 bases between them. CDR1 and CDR2 (germline): SGHNT, YYREEE (reference sequence). The CDR3 is CASSSLSSGVKGTEAFF. The CDR3 nucleotides are TGTGCCAGCAGTTCACTATCCTCAGGGGTGAAAGGGACTGAAGCTTTCTTT. Full variable domain (missing parts from reference TRBV5-4 and TRBJ1-1): ETGVTQSPTHLIKTRGQQVTLRCSSQSGHNTVSWYQQALGQGPQFIFQYYREEENGRGNFPPRFSGLQFPNYSSELNVNALELDDSALYLCASSSLSSGVKGTEAFFGQGTRLTVV.

The chain couples TRBV13 to TRBJ1-2; 7 bases align to TRBD1. The CDR3 is 18 amino acids. Germline values: CDR1 PRHDT, CDR2 FYEKMQ (reference sequence). Trimming removed 2 bases from V and 8 bases from J; junction bases left unmatched: 20. The CDR3 nucleotides read TGTGCCAGCAGCTTACCGGTCGTCCCACCGGGACAGTACCCCGGCTACACCTTC. This gives the protein CASSLPVVPPGQYPGYTF.

Note on this clone: Other DNA sequences in the sample encode the same CDR3. The chain uses TRBV6-5 and TRBJ1-1; 7 bases are shared with TRBD1. V was pared by 5 bases and J by 0 bases, with 6 bases of the junction left unmatched. The V gene's germline CDR1 is MNHEY and CDR2 SVGAGI. This CDR3 comprises 15 residues. This CDR3 is CASSLGQVMNTEAFF. The DNA of the CDR3 is TGTGCCAGCAGTCTCGGACAGGTCATGAACACTGAAGCTTTCTTT.

This clone was recorded once. The rearrangement joins TRBV5-4 to TRBJ1-2, with 8 bases aligning to TRBD1. The trim removed 5 bases at V and 7 bases at J, leaving 13 bases unmatched. The length of the CDR3 is 15 residues. The germline V gene encodes CDR1 SGHNT and CDR2 YYREEE (reference sequence). CDR3 nucleotide sequence: TGTGCCAGCAGTGTGGACCCTCAGGGGGCGCGTGGCTACACCTTC. Amino acids: CASSVDPQGARGYTF. Supplemented by reference TRBV5-4 and TRBJ1-2, the full variable domain reads ETGVTQSPTHLIKTRGQQVTLRCSSQSGHNTVSWYQQALGQGPQFIFQYYREEENGRGNFPPRFSGLQFPNYSSELNVNALELDDSALYLCASSVDPQGARGYTFGSGTRLTVV.

The chain couples TRBV5-4 to TRBJ1-2, with 8 positions matching TRBD1. Germline lookup yields CDR1 SGHNT and CDR2 YYREEE (reference sequence). The CDR3 extends over 14 amino acids. V dropped 4 bases and J dropped 8; count of bases not matched to a gene: 10. The CDR3 loop is CASSIPDRVDGYTF. Written as DNA, the CDR3 is TGTGCCAGCAGCATACCGGACAGGGTCGACGGCTACACCTTC.

The chain combines TRBV5-4 with TRBJ2-2; 12 bases align to TRBD1. The CDR3 extends over 16 amino acids. Unmatched junction bases numbered 8, after V lost 4 bases and J lost 7 bases. Germline assignment: CDR1 SGHNT and CDR2 YYREEE (reference sequence). The CDR3 reads CASSTRDRGPGGELFF. CDR3 sequence (DNA): TGTGCCAGCAGCACCCGGGACAGGGGGCCGGGCGGGGAGCTGTTTTTT. Filled out from reference TRBV5-4 and TRBJ2-2, the complete variable domain reads ETGVTQSPTHLIKTRGQQVTLRCSSQSGHNTVSWYQQALGQGPQFIFQYYREEENGRGNFPPRFSGLQFPNYSSELNVNALELDDSALYLCASSTRDRGPGGELFFGEGSRLTVL.

V gene TRBV6-1 combines with J gene TRBJ2-6, with no clear D. Per germline, CDR1 MNHNS and CDR2 SASEGT. Deletions cut 6 bases from V and 2 bases from J, with 8 bases between. The CDR3 is made up of 14 amino acids. Here the CDR3 reads CASRPAAGANVLTF. Here the CDR3 DNA reads TGTGCCAGCAGGCCGGCGGCTGGGGCCAACGTCCTGACTTTC.